This entry features one TCR beta chain sequence. Germline V lookup: CDR1 SGHAT, CDR2 FQNNGV. With 4 bases clipped from V and 7 bases from J, the junction kept 10 bases outside the gene matches. This CDR3 has 16 residues. The source of the sample is a study of T cell responses to AZD1222 COVID-19 vaccine. Data came from immunoSEQ multiplex PCR; TCRdb stores just in-frame clones and leaves some out. The sample carries around 160,000 clones, about 93% recorded once. The source material was peripheral blood, sampled on day 0 of AZD1222 vaccination. The rearrangement uses TRBV11-2 and TRBJ1-6, with 7 bases fitting TRBD1. This sequence was found in an adult in good health. The CDR3 nucleotides are TGTGCCAGCAGCTCCGAACAGGGGATCGACAATTCACCCCTCCACTTT. It specifies CASSSEQGIDNSPLHF. The complete variable domain, with remaining parts taken from reference TRBV11-2 and TRBJ1-6, reads EAGVAQSPRYKIIEKRQSVAFWCNPISGHATLYWYQQILGQGPKLLIQFQNNGVVDDSQLPKDRFSAERLKGVDSTLKIQPAKLEDSAVYLCASSSEQGIDNSPLHFGNGTRLTVT.